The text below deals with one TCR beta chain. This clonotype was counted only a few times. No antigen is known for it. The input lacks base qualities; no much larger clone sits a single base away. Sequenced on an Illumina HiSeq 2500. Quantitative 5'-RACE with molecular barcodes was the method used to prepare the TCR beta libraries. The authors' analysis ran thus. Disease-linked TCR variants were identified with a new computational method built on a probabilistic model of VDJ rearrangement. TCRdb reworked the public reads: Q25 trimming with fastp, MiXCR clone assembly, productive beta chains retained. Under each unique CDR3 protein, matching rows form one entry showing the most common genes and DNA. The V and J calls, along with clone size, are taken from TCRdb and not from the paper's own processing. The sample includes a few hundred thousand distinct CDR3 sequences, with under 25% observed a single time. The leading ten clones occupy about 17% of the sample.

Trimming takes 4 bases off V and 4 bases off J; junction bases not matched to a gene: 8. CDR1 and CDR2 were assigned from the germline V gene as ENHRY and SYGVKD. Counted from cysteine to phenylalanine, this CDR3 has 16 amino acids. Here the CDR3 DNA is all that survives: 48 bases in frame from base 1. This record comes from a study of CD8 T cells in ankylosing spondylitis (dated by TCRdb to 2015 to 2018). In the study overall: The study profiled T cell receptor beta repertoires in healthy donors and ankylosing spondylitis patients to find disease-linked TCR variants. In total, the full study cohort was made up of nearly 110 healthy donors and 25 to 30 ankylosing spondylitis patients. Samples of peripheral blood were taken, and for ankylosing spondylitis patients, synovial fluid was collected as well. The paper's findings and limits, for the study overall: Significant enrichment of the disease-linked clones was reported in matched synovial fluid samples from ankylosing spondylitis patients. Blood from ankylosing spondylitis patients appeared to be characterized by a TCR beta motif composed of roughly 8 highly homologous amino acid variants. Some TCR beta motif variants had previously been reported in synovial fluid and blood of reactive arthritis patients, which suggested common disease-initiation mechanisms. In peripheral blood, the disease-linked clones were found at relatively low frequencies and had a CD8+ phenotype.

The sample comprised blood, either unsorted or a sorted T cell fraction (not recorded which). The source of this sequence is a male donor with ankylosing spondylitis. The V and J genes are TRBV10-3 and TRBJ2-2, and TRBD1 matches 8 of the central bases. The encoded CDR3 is CAISVEGTGPTGELFF. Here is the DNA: TGTGCCATCAGTGTTGAGGGGACAGGCCCCACCGGGGAGCTGTTTTTT.